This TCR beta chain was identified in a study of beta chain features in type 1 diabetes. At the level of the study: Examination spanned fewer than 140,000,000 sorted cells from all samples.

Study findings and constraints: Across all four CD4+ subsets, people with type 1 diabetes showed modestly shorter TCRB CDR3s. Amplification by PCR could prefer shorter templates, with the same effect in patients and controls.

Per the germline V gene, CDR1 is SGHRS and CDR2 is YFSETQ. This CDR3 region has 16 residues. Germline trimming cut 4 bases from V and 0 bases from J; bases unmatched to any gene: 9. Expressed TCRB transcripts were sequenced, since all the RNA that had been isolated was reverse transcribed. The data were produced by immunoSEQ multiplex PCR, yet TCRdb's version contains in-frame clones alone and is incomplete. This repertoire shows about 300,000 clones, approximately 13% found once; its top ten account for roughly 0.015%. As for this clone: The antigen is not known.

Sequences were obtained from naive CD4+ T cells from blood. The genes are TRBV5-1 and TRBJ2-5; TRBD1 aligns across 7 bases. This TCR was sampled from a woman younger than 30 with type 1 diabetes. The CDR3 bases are TGCGCCAGCAGCCCCCCCTTAGGGACAGACCAAGAGACCCAGTACTTC. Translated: CASSPPLGTDQETQYF.